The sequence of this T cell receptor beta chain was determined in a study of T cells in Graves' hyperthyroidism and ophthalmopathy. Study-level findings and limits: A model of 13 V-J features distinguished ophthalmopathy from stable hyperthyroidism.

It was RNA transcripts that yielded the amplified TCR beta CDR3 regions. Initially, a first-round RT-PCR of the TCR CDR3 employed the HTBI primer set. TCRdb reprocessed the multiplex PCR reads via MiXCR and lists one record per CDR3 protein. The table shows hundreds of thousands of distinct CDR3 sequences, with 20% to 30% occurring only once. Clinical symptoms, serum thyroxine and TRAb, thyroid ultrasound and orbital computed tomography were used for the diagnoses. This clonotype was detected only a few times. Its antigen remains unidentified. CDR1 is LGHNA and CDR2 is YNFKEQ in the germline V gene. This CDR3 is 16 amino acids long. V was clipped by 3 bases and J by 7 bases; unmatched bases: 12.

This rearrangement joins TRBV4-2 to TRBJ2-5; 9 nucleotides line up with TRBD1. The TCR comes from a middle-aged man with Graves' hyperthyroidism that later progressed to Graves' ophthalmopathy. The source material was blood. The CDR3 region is CASSQSGTGSRGTQYF. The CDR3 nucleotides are TGTGCCAGCAGCCAGTCCGGGACAGGGAGCCGGGGGACCCAGTACTTC.